A single sample is the source of the 19 T cell receptor beta chains below, sequenced in a study of shared clonotypes between healthy human individuals. Profiled with immunoSEQ multiplex PCR; TCRdb holds only in-frame clones, not every one. The data show 2 million to 3 million clones, roughly 93% seen once. Sequencing was carried out using naive CD4+ T cells from PBMCs. Subset of the sample: CD45RA+ positively selected. These receptors all stem from a man aged 18 to 29 in good health. Some clones in this sample may be carry-over from other donors' samples.

The gene calls are TRBV27 and TRBJ2-5; TRBD2 might be the D (6 bases). The CDR3 consists of 13 residues. The germline V and J ends were trimmed by 8 bases and 9 bases, with 19 bases remaining between them. Germline V gives CDR1 MNHEY, CDR2 SMNVEV (reference sequence). The CDR3 is CASALAGTFAQYF. The CDR3, as DNA: TGTGCCAGCGCGCTGGCGGGGACTTTCGCCCAGTACTTC.

The rearrangement links TRBV21-1 to TRBJ2-5; the table's D gene call, TRBD2, was not cross checked with the DNA. TRBV21-1 has pseudogene status. This CDR3 region has 12 residues. CDR3 in amino acids: CASSKEEETQYF. The DNA of the CDR3 is TGTGCCAGCAGCAAAGAAGAGGAGACCCAGTACTTC.

V is TRBV29-1 and J is TRBJ2-3; 7 nucleotides line up with TRBD1. V trimming: 5 bases; J trimming: 5 bases; junction bases outside the gene matches: 1. CDR1 is SQVTM and CDR2 is ANQGSEA in the germline V gene. The length of the CDR3 is 11 residues. CDR3 nucleotide sequence: TGCAGCGTTAGGACAGGAGATACGCAGTATTTT. It translates to CSVRTGDTQYF.

The chain is built from TRBV28 and TRBJ1-5, with TRBD1 matching over 7 bases. The CDR3 contains 15 residues. The junction had 12 bases not matched to a gene; V was cut back by 4 bases and J by 9 bases. Germline CDR1 is MDHEN and CDR2 is SYDVKM. The CDR3 DNA is TGTGCCAGCAGTTCCCCGGGACAGCCTGGGCTGCCCCAGCATTTT. It encodes CASSSPGQPGLPQHF.

This chain links TRBV6-6 with TRBJ1-4, with D maybe TRBD1 (5 bases). The germline gives CDR1 MNHNY, CDR2 SVGAGI (reference sequence). V lost 5 bases and J lost 4, with 17 bases in between. The CDR3 contains 16 residues. The CDR3 loop is CASSTQGGGNNEKLFF. The CDR3 DNA follows: TGTGCCAGCAGTACCCAGGGCGGGGGTAATAATGAAAAACTGTTTTTT.

With regard to this clone: The same CDR3 can be traced to other DNA sequences in this sample. The chain is built from TRBV19 and TRBJ2-1, with TRBD2 as a possible D gene (5 bases). There are 15 residues in the CDR3. Trimming shortened V by 3 bases and J by 0 bases, and 9 bases separated the two germline ends. Germline CDR1 is LNHDA and CDR2 is SQIVND (reference sequence). The CDR3 region has the DNA TGTGCCAGTAGTATCGAGGGAAGCTCCTACAATGAGCAGTTCTTC. Its protein product is CASSIEGSSYNEQFF.

A few counts support this clone. DNA for the CDR3: TGTGCCGCCAGTAGGACTTTCTTT. Protein sequence: CAASRTFF. This chain uses TRBV19 with TRBJ1-1; no reliable D call. Germline V lookup: CDR1 LNHDA, CDR2 SQIVND (reference sequence). Trimming pared 11 bases from V and 12 bases from J, leaving 10 bases between. The CDR3 runs 8 residues.

The V and J genes are TRBV18 and TRBJ2-7, with TRBD2 matching 10 bases. Germline CDR1 KGHSH, CDR2 LQKENI. J lost 5 bases, V lost 8 bases, and 12 bases had no gene match. This CDR3 contains 15 residues. CDR3 protein: CASHRGLAGVHEQYF. The DNA of the CDR3 is TGTGCCAGCCACCGGGGGCTAGCGGGAGTCCACGAGCAGTACTTC.

This chain connects TRBV30 to TRBJ2-2; D remains unclear. Germline CDR1 and CDR2: GTSNPN and SVGIG (reference sequence). The CDR3 is made up of 13 amino acids. V dropped 3 bases and J dropped 1 base, with 6 bases sitting between them. CDR3 protein: CAWRSLNTGELFF. As DNA, the CDR3 is TGTGCCTGGAGATCCCTGAACACCGGGGAGCTGTTTTTT.

The J gene is TRBJ1-3, the V gene TRBV7-8; D perhaps matches TRBD1 (6 bases). The CDR3 runs to 15 residues. Trimming cost V 3 bases and J 2 bases, with 11 bases left between them. Germline V gene data show CDR1 as SGHVS and CDR2 as FQNEAQ. CDR3 nucleotides: TGTGCCAGCAGCTTGCAGGGGTATGCTGGAAACACCATATATTTT. Protein sequence: CASSLQGYAGNTIYF.

This sequence joins TRBV5-1 and TRBJ2-7; 11 nucleotides match TRBD1. Germline V gene data show CDR1 as SGHRS and CDR2 as YFSETQ. This CDR3 contains 17 residues. V dropped 5 bases and J dropped 4; count of bases not matched to a gene: 14. CDR3 residues: CASRRGQGVLAPYEQYF. The CDR3 DNA reads TGCGCCAGCAGACGGGGACAGGGGGTGCTAGCCCCTTACGAGCAGTACTTC.

This clone was counted once. The chain combines TRBV7-9 with TRBJ2-3; tentatively, D is TRBD2 (5 bases). The CDR3 totals 15 residues. Trimming stripped 2 bases from V and 0 bases from J, with 9 bases between. The germline V gene has CDR1 SEHNR and CDR2 FQNEAQ (reference sequence). CDR3 bases: TGTGCCAGCAGCTTAAACAGCGGTAGCACAGATACGCAGTATTTT. It yields the protein CASSLNSGSTDTQYF.

The V call is TRBV30, the J call TRBJ1-3, with a weak D call TRBD1 (6 bases). The CDR3 length is 14 residues. Germline V CDR1 and CDR2: GTSNPN, SVGIG (reference sequence). Trimming removed 1 base at V and 0 bases at J, with 7 bases between. CDR3 residues: CAWSEGVSGNTIYF. DNA of the CDR3: TGTGCCTGGAGTGAGGGGGTCTCTGGAAACACCATATATTTT.

The chain has TRBV11-3 and TRBJ2-3; 7 bases align to TRBD2. The V gene end was trimmed by 5 bases and the J gene end by 2 bases; junction bases not matched to a gene: 4. This CDR3 is 14 amino acids long. Per germline, CDR1 SGHNT and CDR2 YENEEA. The CDR3 DNA reads TGTGCCAGCAGCCACGGGGGGTCCACAGATACGCAGTATTTT. This translates into CASSHGGSTDTQYF.

This clone was recorded a few times. This chain uses TRBV28 with TRBJ1-1, with TRBD1 matching 7 bases. Germline V gene lookup returns CDR1 MDHEN and CDR2 SYDVKM. Trimming removed 4 bases from V and 6 bases from J; junction bases left unmatched: 5. CDR3 length: 13 residues. CDR3 sequence (DNA): TGTGCCAGCAGTTCCCCTGGGACAGCTGAAGCTTTCTTT. Its protein is CASSSPGTAEAFF.

The V call is TRBV7-9, the J call TRBJ2-7, with unresolved D. V lost 5 bases and J lost 3, with 11 bases in between. The CDR3 runs 13 residues. In germline, CDR1 is SEHNR, CDR2 FQNEAQ (reference sequence). The CDR3 DNA sequence: TGTGCCAGCAGCCCACATAACTTCTACGAGCAGTACTTC. Encoded protein: CASSPHNFYEQYF.

The chain has TRBV28 and TRBJ2-1, with TRBD1 matching 8 bases. Germline trimming cut 10 bases from V and 8 bases from J; bases unmatched to any gene: 13. The germline V gene has CDR1 MDHEN and CDR2 SYDVKM. The CDR3 runs to 14 residues. The CDR3 nucleotides read TGTGCCACCTTCTTACAGGGGGGCGGGGATGAGCAGTTCTTC. This gives the protein CATFLQGGGDEQFF.

This clone was seen once. V usage is TRBV4-1 and J usage is TRBJ1-1; TRBD1 matches at 8 bases. CDR3 size: 18 residues. V lost 1 base and J lost 3; bases outside the gene matches: 13. Germline loops: CDR1 MGHRA, CDR2 YSYEKL. CDR3 coding DNA: TGCGCCAGCAGCCAAGCCATCTCAGGGGGCCCGCGGGACACTGAAGCTTTCTTT. Its translation: CASSQAISGGPRDTEAFF.

The chain is built from TRBV2 and TRBJ2-3; D ambiguous. The V and J ends lost 7 bases and 2 bases respectively, with 13 bases between them. This CDR3 region has 14 residues. The germline CDR1 and CDR2 sequences are SNHLY and FYNNEI. CDR3 nucleotides: TGTGCCAGCAATCCGGGCCTCATCACAGATACGCAGTATTTT. Its protein product is CASNPGLITDTQYF.